The clone carrying this T cell receptor beta chain was counted once. The data were taken from a study of T cell changes during pregnancy in multiple sclerosis. TCRdb's table, derived via immunoSEQ multiplex PCR, lists solely in-frame clones and lacks some. The repertoire holds about 77,000 clones, with approximately 89% as singletons. Germline loops: CDR1 SGHTA, CDR2 FQGTGA. The CDR3 sequence is 16 residues long. Germline trimming cut 5 bases from V and 9 bases from J; bases unmatched to any gene: 13. This rearrangement joins TRBV7-3 to TRBJ1-6, with 7 bases that match TRBD1. The sequencing here drew on peripheral blood, taken before pregnancy. This clonotype originated in a female donor with multiple sclerosis, enrolled in a pregnancy study. This chain's CDR3 is CASSPEGAGSGSPLHF. In DNA form, the CDR3 reads TGTGCCAGCAGCCCCGAGGGGGCAGGGTCGGGTTCACCCCTCCACTTT.